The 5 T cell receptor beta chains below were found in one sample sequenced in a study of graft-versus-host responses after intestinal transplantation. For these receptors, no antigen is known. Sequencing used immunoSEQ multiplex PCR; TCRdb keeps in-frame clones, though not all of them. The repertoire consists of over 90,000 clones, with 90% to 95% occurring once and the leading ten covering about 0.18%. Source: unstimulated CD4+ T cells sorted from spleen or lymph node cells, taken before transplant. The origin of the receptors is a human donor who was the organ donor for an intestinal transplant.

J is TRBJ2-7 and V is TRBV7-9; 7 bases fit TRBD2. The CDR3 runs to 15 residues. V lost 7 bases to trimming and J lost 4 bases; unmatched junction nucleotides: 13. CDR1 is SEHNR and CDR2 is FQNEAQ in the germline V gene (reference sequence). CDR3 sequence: CASTKRYQRGYEQYF. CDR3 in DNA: TGTGCCAGCACCAAAAGGTACCAGCGGGGTTACGAGCAGTACTTC.

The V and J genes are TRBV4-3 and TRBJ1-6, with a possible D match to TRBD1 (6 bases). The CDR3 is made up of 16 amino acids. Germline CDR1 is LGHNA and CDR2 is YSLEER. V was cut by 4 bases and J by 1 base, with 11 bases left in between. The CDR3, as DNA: TGCGCCAGCAGCCGCCGGACAGAATCCTATAATTCACCCCTCCACTTT. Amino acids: CASSRRTESYNSPLHF.

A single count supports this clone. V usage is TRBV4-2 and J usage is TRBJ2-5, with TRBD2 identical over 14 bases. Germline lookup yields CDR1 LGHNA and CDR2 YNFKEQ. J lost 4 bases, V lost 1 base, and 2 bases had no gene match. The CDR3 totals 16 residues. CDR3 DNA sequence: TGTGCCAGCAGCCAAGGACTAGCGGGGGGGCGAGAGACCCAGTACTTC. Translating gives CASSQGLAGGRETQYF.

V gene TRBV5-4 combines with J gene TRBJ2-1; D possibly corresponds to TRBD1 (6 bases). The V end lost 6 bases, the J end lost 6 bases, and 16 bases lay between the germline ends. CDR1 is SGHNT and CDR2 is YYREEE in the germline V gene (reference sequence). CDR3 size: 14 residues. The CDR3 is CASTVGLGGNEQFF. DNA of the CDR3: TGTGCCAGCACCGTGGGTTTAGGGGGCAATGAGCAGTTCTTC.

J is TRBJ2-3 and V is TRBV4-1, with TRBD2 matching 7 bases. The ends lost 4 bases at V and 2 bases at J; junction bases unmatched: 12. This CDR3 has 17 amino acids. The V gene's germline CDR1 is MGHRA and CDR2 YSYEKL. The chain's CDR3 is CASSPGSGGGLTDTQYF. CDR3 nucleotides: TGCGCCAGCAGCCCGGGGTCGGGCGGGGGACTCACAGATACGCAGTATTTT.